This T cell receptor (beta chain) derives from a study of beta chain features in type 1 diabetes. To note about this clone: Its antigen is undetermined. A far larger clone is only one base removed, so a read error is likely. This sample also contains other DNA sequences that code for the same CDR3.

Sequencing targeted expressed TCRB transcripts, as all isolated RNA had been reverse transcribed. Clones were read by immunoSEQ multiplex PCR, and TCRdb kept only the in-frame ones, dropping some. The sample lists 300,000 to 450,000 clones, 8% to 10% occurring once. The CDR3 length is 12 residues. Germline V CDR1 and CDR2: MGHRA, YSYEKL. Broader study findings: Significant though moderate, a shortening of TCRB CDR3s appeared in all four CD4+ subsets of Type 1 diabetes patients.

Material: central memory CD4+ T cells from blood. V is TRBV4-1 and J is TRBJ2-5; 7 nucleotides align to TRBD1. The receptor comes from a man in his thirties or forties with type 1 diabetes. Here the CDR3 DNA reads TGTGCCAGCAGCCGGGACAGAGAGACCCAGTACTTC. Translating gives CASSRDRETQYF.